What follows are 5 T cell receptor beta chains derived from one specimen sequenced in a study of identical twins (dated by TCRdb to the mid-2010s). Receptor libraries were prepared by 5' RACE. The run used an Illumina HiSeq 2000. The public reads were run again by TCRdb, first through fastp at Q25 and then through MiXCR, and only productive beta chains were kept. CDR3 protein sequences are deduplicated, and each keeps its most common genes and DNA. The sample table holds roughly 290,000 distinct CDR3 sequences, of which under 9.5% were seen once. The ten largest account for around 2.1% of the sample. These data also featured in a second study, about yellow fever vaccine responses in identical twins.

Source material: memory (CD45RO+) T cells sorted from blood. The cell subset or site label on this specimen signifies: CD45RO+ enriched T cells. Every receptor here comes from a woman between 18 and 29 years old in good health.

The genes are TRBV6-1 and TRBJ2-7, with 10 bases matching TRBD2. Losses at the gene ends were 5 bases for V and 4 bases for J; bases not matched to a gene: 8. Germline V gene sequence: CDR1 MNHNS, CDR2 SASEGT. CDR3 length: 15 amino acids. CDR3 amino acids: CASSPRLAGAYEQYF. CDR3 bases: TGTGCCAGCAGTCCGCGGCTAGCGGGAGCGTACGAGCAGTACTTC.

This clonotype was counted ten times or more. The rearrangement uses TRBV24-1 and TRBJ2-2; 10 bases line up with TRBD1. The CDR3 has 16 amino acids. Trimming took 6 bases from V and 5 from J; bases not matched to a gene: 8. Germline V lookup: CDR1 KGHDR, CDR2 SFDVKD. CDR3 bases: TGTGCCACCAGTTTCTCCTTGGACAGGGGGACCGGGGAGCTGTTTTTT. Its translation is CATSFSLDRGTGELFF.

In this sample, this clonotype turned up a few times. The rearrangement links TRBV10-3 to TRBJ1-5; 8 positions match TRBD1. Germline V gene sequence: CDR1 ENHRY, CDR2 SYGVKD. This CDR3 is built from 16 residues. V was pared by 4 bases and J by 6 bases, with 11 bases of the junction left unmatched. The CDR3 region has the DNA TGTGCCATCAGTGCGGGGTGGCAGGGGGCCGGTCAGCCCCAGCATTTT. This codes for CAISAGWQGAGQPQHF.

In this sample, this clonotype turned up a few times. The chain links TRBV27 to TRBJ2-1; D might be TRBD2 (5 bases). From germline, CDR1 is MNHEY and CDR2 SMNVEV (reference sequence). The V and J ends lost 5 bases and 1 base respectively, with 12 bases between them. The CDR3 totals 15 residues. The CDR3 reads CASSTRTGSYNEQFF. Written as DNA, the CDR3 is TGTGCCAGCAGTACCCGGACTGGTTCCTACAATGAGCAGTTCTTC.

The chain combines TRBV2 with TRBJ2-1; no reliable D call. The germline V gene encodes CDR1 SNHLY and CDR2 FYNNEI. V was cut by 1 base and J by 12 bases, with 7 bases left in between. The CDR3 is made up of 11 amino acids. The chain's CDR3 is CASSEVIGQFF. CDR3 in DNA: TGTGCCAGCAGTGAAGTGATTGGGCAGTTCTTC.